This T cell receptor beta chain is drawn from a study of T-cell memory formation after mild COVID-19. TCRdb independently ran MiXCR on the 5' RACE reads; one entry per CDR3 protein. Here the sample spans roughly 130,000 distinct CDR3 sequences, over 15% being singletons. Study-wide results and limits: CD4/CD8 balance held among clones contracting day 15 to 85, and later expanders leaned CD4+. Researchers could not confirm that second-wave clones peaking on day 37 targeted SARS-CoV-2.

This CDR3 spans 14 amino acids. CDR1 is KGHSH and CDR2 is LQKENI in the germline V gene. V was shortened by 2 bases and J by 3 bases, with 10 bases between the two germline ends. With respect to this clonotype: Its target is not known.

The source is a man aged 18 to 29 who had mild COVID-19 (a few samples of this study predate the infection). Cell type and time point are not known. The rearrangement uses TRBV18 and TRBJ1-1; maybe TRBD1 (6 bases). Sequencing was carried out using PBMCs or a T cell subset sorted from them (not recorded which). CDR3 residues: CASSPGGQDTEAFF. CDR3 bases: TGTGCCAGCTCACCAGGGGGCCAGGACACTGAAGCTTTCTTT. Full variable domain (remainder filled in from reference TRBV18 and TRBJ1-1): NAGVMQNPRHLVRRRGQEARLRCSPMKGHSHVYWYRQLPEEGLKFMVYLQKENIIDESGMPKERFSAEFPKEGPSILRIQQVVRGDSAAYFCASSPGGQDTEAFFGQGTRLTVV.